The 23 T cell receptor beta chains below all came from one sample that was sequenced in a study of T cells in localized non-small cell lung cancer. Here immunoSEQ multiplex PCR was the method, and the copy in TCRdb shows in-frame clones only, minus some. The data contain roughly 84,000 clones, 88% of them seen just once; the ten biggest clones take up approximately 22%. Material: peripheral blood, obtained before any cancer treatment. These receptors were taken from a woman between 40 and 69 years old with stage I squamous cell lung carcinoma.

V gene TRBV2 combines with J gene TRBJ1-1; D remains ambiguous. The CDR3 has 13 residues. Deletions cut 3 bases from V and 4 bases from J, with 9 bases between. Germline CDR1 and CDR2: SNHLY and FYNNEI. In nucleotides, the CDR3 is TGTGCCAGCAGTGAGATAGGCCTCACTGAAGCTTTCTTT. It translates to CASSEIGLTEAFF.

In the case of this clone: This CDR3 is also generated by other DNA sequences in the sample. The V gene is TRBV6-5, the J gene TRBJ2-7, with D maybe TRBD2 (6 bases). The CDR3 has 14 amino acids. V gave up 0 bases and J gave up 2 bases, with 8 bases separating them. In germline, CDR1 is MNHEY, CDR2 SVGAGI. In DNA form, the CDR3 reads TGTGCCAGCAGTTACTCTGGCGGGACCTACGAGCAGTACTTC. This sequence encodes CASSYSGGTYEQYF.

V gene TRBV18 combines with J gene TRBJ2-5; 9 bases agree with TRBD1. The J call may not be correct, given that the DNA end is closer to TRBJ2-7. The CDR3 contains 14 residues. Germline CDR1 and CDR2: KGHSH and LQKENI. CDR3 residues: CASSQGQGNYEQYF. DNA of the CDR3: TGTGCCAGCTCACAAGGACAGGGGAACTACGAGCAGTACTTC.

This chain connects TRBV6-1 to TRBJ2-7; 8 bases align to TRBD2. In germline, CDR1 is MNHNS, CDR2 SASEGT. This CDR3 contains 16 residues. V shed 3 bases, J shed 1 base, and the junction held 8 bases outside the gene matches. The CDR3 spells CASSDPGGVGSYEQYF. For the CDR3, the DNA is TGTGCCAGCAGTGATCCGGGAGGGGTGGGTTCCTACGAGCAGTACTTC.

This sequence joins TRBV6-6 and TRBJ1-5; TRBD1 might be the D (6 bases). Germline CDR1 reads MNHNY; CDR2 reads SVGAGI (reference sequence). Trimming left V 6 bases short and J 0 bases short, with 12 bases between. The length of the CDR3 is 15 residues. CDR3 sequence: CASRYRTDSNQPQHF. CDR3 nucleotide sequence: TGTGCCAGCAGATACAGGACAGATAGCAATCAGCCCCAGCATTTT.

The rearrangement links TRBV6-1 to TRBJ2-3; tentatively, D is TRBD2 (5 bases). The CDR3 loop spans 14 amino acids. The germline gives CDR1 MNHNS, CDR2 SASEGT. V lost 3 bases to trimming and J lost 4 bases, with 11 bases between them. CDR3 loop: CASSEAPGSDTQYF. CDR3 coding DNA: TGTGCCAGCAGTGAGGCCCCGGGGTCAGATACGCAGTATTTT.

V gene TRBV6-1 combines with J gene TRBJ1-6; 8 bases align to TRBD1. This CDR3 has 15 residues. The trim removed 2 bases at V and 8 bases at J, leaving 5 bases unmatched. CDR1 and CDR2 (germline): MNHNS, SASEGT. CDR3 sequence (DNA): TGTGCCAGCAGTGAACCAGGACAGGGTGATTCACCCCTCCACTTT. Protein: CASSEPGQGDSPLHF.

The J gene is TRBJ1-2, the V gene TRBV29-1, with TRBD1 matching over 8 bases. Germline loops: CDR1 SQVTM, CDR2 ANQGSEA. V gave up 3 bases and J gave up 5 bases; unmatched junction bases: 8. The CDR3 runs 14 residues. The CDR3 DNA reads TGCAGCGTTGATGATTGGACAGGGCGGTATGGCTACACCTTC. Its protein is CSVDDWTGRYGYTF.

This sequence joins TRBV19 and TRBJ2-5; 8 bases match TRBD1. Germline V gives CDR1 LNHDA, CDR2 SQIVND (reference sequence). CDR3 size: 14 residues. Germline trimming cut 8 bases from V and 5 bases from J; bases unmatched to any gene: 10. CDR3 residues: CASGPGGSDETQYF. The CDR3 nucleotides are TGTGCCAGTGGACCAGGGGGCTCGGACGAGACCCAGTACTTC.

This chain connects TRBV7-6 to TRBJ2-2; a possible D gene is TRBD2 (7 bases). CDR1 and CDR2 (germline): SGHVS, FNYEAQ. This CDR3 region has 15 residues. Between the trimmed V and J ends, which lost 1 base and 4 bases, there was a span of 10 bases. The CDR3 coding sequence is TGTGCCAGCAGCTTAGTTGGGGGGGCCACCGGGGAGCTGTTTTTT. It specifies CASSLVGGATGELFF.

J is TRBJ2-7 and V is TRBV11-2, with D perhaps being TRBD1 or TRBD2 (5 bases each). The CDR3 is 16 amino acids. Trimming shortened V by 5 bases and J by 0 bases, and 17 bases separated the two germline ends. Germline lookup yields CDR1 SGHAT and CDR2 FQNNGV. The CDR3 DNA reads TGTGCCAGCAGCGACCCGGGACGGACGATCTCCTACGAGCAGTACTTC. Amino acid sequence: CASSDPGRTISYEQYF.

The chain combines TRBV7-2 with TRBJ1-1; D unresolved. Germline loops: CDR1 SGHTA, CDR2 FQGNSA. The CDR3 covers 16 residues. V was pared by 1 base and J by 3 bases, with 15 bases between. This CDR3 reads CASSLVRLGLDTEAFF. The CDR3 DNA follows: TGTGCCAGCAGCTTAGTGCGTCTGGGTTTAGACACTGAAGCTTTCTTT.

The rearrangement uses TRBV7-6 and TRBJ2-7; 9 bases line up with TRBD1. With 5 bases clipped from V and 6 bases from J, the junction kept 8 bases outside the gene matches. CDR1 and CDR2 (germline): SGHVS, FNYEAQ. The CDR3 totals 14 residues. The CDR3 region has the DNA TGTGCCAGCAGCACCGGGACAGGGAGTACCGAGCAGTACTTC. Translating it yields CASSTGTGSTEQYF.

For this clone: This could be a read error, since a much larger clone is one nucleotide away. The same CDR3 can be traced to other DNA sequences in this sample. The chain couples TRBV18 to TRBJ1-3, with unresolved D. The CDR3 loop spans 12 amino acids. Germline assignment: CDR1 KGHSH and CDR2 LQKENI. V was pared by 2 bases and J by 4 bases, with 3 bases between. CDR3 loop: CASSPEGNTIYF. In DNA form, the CDR3 reads TGTGCCAGCTCACCAGAGGGAAACACCATATATTTT.

The chain uses TRBV18 and TRBJ2-7; TRBD1 is a possible D gene (7 bases). The V gene's germline CDR1 is KGHSH and CDR2 LQKENI. The CDR3 runs 15 residues. The V gene lost 2 bases and the J gene lost 3 bases, with 14 bases spanning the gap. The chain's CDR3 is CASSPFQGGVYEQYF. The CDR3 DNA sequence: TGTGCCAGCTCACCATTCCAGGGGGGTGTCTACGAGCAGTACTTC.

This clone was recorded a few times. J is TRBJ1-2 and V is TRBV6-1; D gene uncertain. The germline V and J ends were trimmed by 2 bases and 4 bases, with 14 bases remaining between them. The CDR3 spans 15 residues. Per germline, CDR1 MNHNS and CDR2 SASEGT. The DNA for the CDR3 is TGTGCCAGCAGTGAATGGGTGTCCGCTTCCTATGGCTACACCTTC. Translating it yields CASSEWVSASYGYTF.

This clone was observed a handful of times. The chain couples TRBV28 to TRBJ2-4; TRBD2 is a possible D gene (6 bases). From germline, CDR1 is MDHEN and CDR2 SYDVKM. The ends were cut back, 5 bases at V and 1 base at J, with 12 bases in the middle. There are 15 residues in the CDR3. The CDR3 is CASSPRGIAKNIQYF. The CDR3 nucleotides read TGTGCCAGCAGTCCCCGCGGGATTGCCAAAAACATTCAGTACTTC.

This clone occurred a few times. The chain uses TRBV2 and TRBJ1-5; 7 bases are shared with TRBD1. This CDR3 has 14 residues. The germline CDR1 and CDR2 sequences are SNHLY and FYNNEI. J was trimmed by 4 bases and V by 8 bases; bases with no gene match: 8. The CDR3: CASSGQRYNQPQHF. The CDR3 bases are TGTGCCAGCTCGGGACAGAGATATAATCAGCCCCAGCATTTT.

This rearrangement joins TRBV30 to TRBJ2-7; D unclear. The ends were cut back, 3 bases at V and 4 bases at J, with 7 bases in the middle. The CDR3 has 11 residues. Germline V gene sequence: CDR1 GTSNPN, CDR2 SVGIG (reference sequence). The CDR3 protein is CAWRTTYEQYF. The CDR3 coding sequence is TGTGCCTGGAGGACGACTTACGAGCAGTACTTC.

The chain employs TRBV30 and TRBJ1-1, with 7 bases lining up with TRBD1. The CDR3 has 16 amino acids. V shed 3 bases and J 0 bases; nucleotides not matched to a gene: 10. Germline V lookup: CDR1 GTSNPN, CDR2 SVGIG (reference sequence). The CDR3 bases are TGTGCCTGGAGATCGAGCGCCGGGACAGTGAACACTGAAGCTTTCTTT. Translation gives CAWRSSAGTVNTEAFF.

V and J are TRBV5-6 and TRBJ1-2; D unclear. CDR3 length equals 14 residues. CDR1 and CDR2 (germline): SGHDT, YYEEEE. V shed 0 bases and J shed 2 bases, with 8 bases lying between them. The CDR3 coding sequence is TGTGCCAGCAGCTTGGGTCCAGACAACTATGGCTACACCTTC. The encoded protein is CASSLGPDNYGYTF. The whole variable domain, remainder taken from reference TRBV5-6 and TRBJ1-2, is DAGVTQSPTHLIKTRGQQVTLRCSPKSGHDTVSWYQQALGQGPQFIFQYYEEEERQRGNFPDRFSGHQFPNYSSELNVNALLLGDSALYLCASSLGPDNYGYTFGSGTRLTVV.

As to this clone: This CDR3 is also generated by other DNA sequences in the sample. The chain links TRBV5-4 to TRBJ2-3; no firm D call. The length of the CDR3 is 14 residues. The V gene lost 1 base and the J gene lost 1 base, with 7 bases spanning the gap. Per germline, CDR1 SGHNT and CDR2 YYREEE (reference sequence). CDR3 loop: CASSLRGRTDTQYF. For the CDR3, the DNA is TGTGCCAGCAGCTTGCGTGGACGCACAGATACGCAGTATTTT.

The J gene is TRBJ1-6, the V gene TRBV6-6; tentatively, D is TRBD1 (5 bases). Trimming took off 5 bases at V and 6 bases at J, with 14 bases between the two ends. Germline V CDR1 and CDR2: MNHNY, SVGAGI (reference sequence). The CDR3 has 15 amino acids. As DNA, the CDR3 is TGTGCCAGCAGTCAGGAGGTTGGGGGTAATTCACCCCTCCACTTT. Translation gives CASSQEVGGNSPLHF.